Sequencing of this T cell receptor beta chain was carried out in a study of T-cell memory formation after mild COVID-19. Turning to the study itself: Largely donor-specific TCR clusters were found. Study-wide points: That cross-reactive memory joined was suggested by some responding clones appearing in pre-infection memory. CD4+ clones that contracted lay mainly in CM and EM; CD8+ ones lay in EMRA.

TCRdb reprocessed the 5' RACE reads via MiXCR and lists one record per CDR3 protein. The table has some 450,000 distinct CDR3 sequences, about 19% seen once. Note on this clonotype: Its antigen is unknown.

The length of the CDR3 is 14 residues. Per germline, CDR1 SGHRS and CDR2 YFSETQ. V was clipped by 4 bases and J by 0 bases, with 10 bases between them. The sample taken for sequencing was PBMCs or a T cell subset sorted from them (not recorded which). The TCR was taken from an adult woman who had mild COVID-19 (a few samples of this study predate the infection). Cell type and time point are not known. This sequence joins TRBV5-1 and TRBJ1-2, with D perhaps TRBD1 (5 bases). The CDR3 DNA is TGCGCCAGCAGCGTGGGGGGGACTAACTATGGCTACACCTTC. Its protein product is CASSVGGTNYGYTF.